The table lists the clone carrying this TCR beta chain with many counts. The sample comes from a study of T-cell reconstitution after alpha-beta-depleted transplantation in children. The junction had 11 bases not matched to a gene; V was cut back by 5 bases and J by 10 bases. This CDR3 has 15 residues. The authors prepared the TCRbeta library with unique molecular identifiers. Using its own MiXCR run on the PCR reads, TCRdb lists one record per CDR3 protein. This sample has some 840,000 distinct CDR3 sequences, with under 20% found just once. The chain joins TRBV12-3 or TRBV12-4 to TRBJ2-6; 7 bases fit TRBD1. This receptor was obtained from a male patient younger than 18 who had a stem cell transplant for acute lymphoblastic leukemia, so the T cells may come from the graft donor. The sample in question was PBMCs, mostly from graft donor cells, obtained 360 days after TCRalphabeta/CD19-depleted stem cell transplant. The CDR3 here is CASSPLMDRLNVLTF. The CDR3 DNA follows: TGTGCCAGCAGTCCTTTAATGGACAGGTTAAACGTCCTGACTTTC.